The rows below give T cell receptor beta chains drawn from one sample of a study of vaccination and CD4 T cells after COVID-19. Antigens of these TCRs are unknown. MiXCR, run by TCRdb on the PCR reads, gives a single entry per CDR3 protein. The profile shows approximately 15,000 distinct CDR3 sequences, approximately 84% of them singletons. Material: CD4+ T cells from blood, cultured in vitro, obtained after SARS-CoV-2 vaccination. The source is a human donor who received a COVID-19 vaccine. Both conserved end residues are part of each CDR3. The D gene is left open where the match is weak. Clone sizes are given selectively: once, few, many, or a class where the clone is expanded.

J gene,V gene,clone size,D gene,CDR3 protein,CDR3 DNA
TRBJ1-2,TRBV30,-,TRBD1,CAWSVRRGLRYGYTF,TGTGCCTGGAGTGTACGGAGGGGGCTACGGTATGGCTACACCTTC
TRBJ1-3,TRBV20-1,-,-,CSARPPAPTPPYSGNTIYF,TGCAGTGCTAGACCGCCGGCCCCCACTCCCCCTTACTCTGGAAACACCATATATTTT
TRBJ1-5,TRBV5-3,few,-,CASSQSANQPQHF,TGTGCCAGCAGCCAATCCGCCAATCAGCCCCAGCATTTT
TRBJ2-3,TRBV19,-,-,CASSIEGEGADTQYF,TGTGCCAGTAGTATAGAGGGGGAAGGGGCAGATACGCAGTATTTT
TRBJ2-3,TRBV12-3/TRBV12-4,-,-,CASSLLLTDTQYF,TGTGCCAGCAGTTTACTCCTAACAGATACGCAGTATTTT
TRBJ1-6,TRBV6-1,-,-,CASSDWYRLNSPLHF,TGTGCCAGCAGTGATTGGTACAGACTAAATTCACCCCTCCACTTT
TRBJ2-7,TRBV6-1,-,TRBD1,CASSTGQGRYEQYF,TGTGCCAGCAGTACGGGACAGGGAAGATACGAGCAGTACTTC
TRBJ2-5,TRBV6-5,few,-,CASSYSETQYF,TGTGCCAGCAGTTACTCGGAGACCCAGTACTTC
TRBJ1-1,TRBV12-3/TRBV12-4,-,-,CASSRDGNTEAFF,TGTGCCAGCAGCAGGGACGGTAACACTGAAGCTTTCTTT
TRBJ2-2,TRBV30,-,-,CAWRLNTGELFF,TGTGCCTGGCGCCTTAACACCGGGGAGCTGTTTTTT
TRBJ1-5,TRBV6-1,-,TRBD1,CASSVQGVGQPQHF,TGTGCCAGCAGTGTACAGGGGGTCGGACAGCCCCAGCATTTT
TRBJ1-3,TRBV20-1,-,-,CSARVGSGNTIYF,TGCAGTGCTAGAGTAGGTTCTGGAAACACCATATATTTT
TRBJ2-3,TRBV7-8,few,-,CASSLVAGRSTDTQYF,TGTGCCAGCAGCTTAGTTGCGGGACGGAGCACAGATACGCAGTATTTT
TRBJ1-4,TRBV20-1,-,-,CSAKPGGGYEKLFF,TGCAGTGCTAAGCCAGGAGGAGGGTATGAAAAACTGTTTTTT
TRBJ2-5,TRBV20-1,few,TRBD1,CSARGQGGRETQYF,TGCAGTGCTAGGGGACAGGGAGGTCGAGAGACCCAGTACTTC
TRBJ2-3,TRBV7-3,-,TRBD2,CASSSGGSSTDTQYF,TGTGCCAGCAGCTCGGGGGGGTCTAGCACAGATACGCAGTATTTT
TRBJ1-6,TRBV7-2,-,TRBD1,CASSPTGASSPLHF,TGTGCCAGCAGCCCGACAGGGGCAAGTTCACCCCTCCACTTT